The 13 T cell receptor beta chains below were found in one sample sequenced in a study of human T cells and chemical hapten exposure. Time point meaning: pre-sensitization, week 0. The treatment: therapeutic diphenylcyclopropenone sensitization with weekly scalp DPC. TCRdb recomputed calls from the RACE reads with MiXCR, one row per CDR3 protein. In the table there are 300,000 to 400,000 distinct CDR3 sequences, 5.1% of which are singletons. The sequenced sample was whole blood, obtained in connection with sensitization to the hapten diphenylcyclopropenone (DPC). The source is a woman between 50 and 59 years old with alopecia areata. Some clones in this sample may be carry-over from other donors' samples.

This clonotype has at least ten counts. The gene calls are TRBV28 and TRBJ1-1; possible D gene TRBD1, 5 bases. Germline V gene sequence: CDR1 MDHEN, CDR2 SYDVKM. Deletions cut 6 bases from V and 3 bases from J, with 8 bases between. The CDR3 loop spans 12 amino acids. CDR3: CASRGEYTEAFF. The CDR3 DNA follows: TGTGCCAGCAGGGGGGAATACACTGAAGCTTTCTTT.

This clonotype was detected ten times or more. This chain uses TRBV6-2 or TRBV6-3 with TRBJ2-1, with 10 bases aligning to TRBD2. Trimming removed 2 bases from V and 6 bases from J; junction bases left unmatched: 4. Looked up from germline, CDR1 is MNHEY and CDR2 is SVGEGT. The CDR3 totals 15 residues. The CDR3 region is CASSYPSGRANEQFF. The CDR3 DNA sequence: TGTGCCAGCAGTTACCCGAGCGGGAGGGCCAATGAGCAGTTCTTC.

This clonotype was counted many times. The rearrangement joins TRBV11-1 to TRBJ2-2; maybe TRBD1 (6 bases). Trimming took off 5 bases at V and 4 bases at J, with 14 bases between the two ends. From germline, CDR1 is SGHAT and CDR2 FQDESV (reference sequence). The CDR3 is made up of 15 amino acids. CDR3 bases: TGTGCCAGCAGCCGGACACAGGGTATCACCGGGGAGCTGTTTTTT. It is translated as CASSRTQGITGELFF.

The table lists this clonotype with many counts. V is TRBV7-9 and J is TRBJ2-6; unclear D gene. Germline loops: CDR1 SEHNR, CDR2 FQNEAQ (reference sequence). There are 14 residues in the CDR3. The V and J ends lost 5 bases and 4 bases respectively, with 9 bases between them. CDR3 coding DNA: TGTGCCAGCAGCCGACAAACCGGGGCCAACGTCCTGACTTTC. Its protein product is CASSRQTGANVLTF.

The V call is TRBV6-6, the J call TRBJ1-1; 9 bases are a match to TRBD1. V lost 9 bases and J lost 0; bases outside the gene matches: 8. The germline CDR1 and CDR2 sequences are MNHNY and SVGAGI (reference sequence). The CDR3 loop spans 15 amino acids. The CDR3: CARRPGQGMNTEAFF. The CDR3 nucleotides read TGTGCCAGAAGACCGGGACAGGGTATGAACACTGAAGCTTTCTTT.

This clonotype was found many times. The V call is TRBV4-1, the J call TRBJ1-5; 7 positions agree with TRBD1. The CDR3 loop spans 14 amino acids. V was pared by 1 base and J by 4 bases, with 1 base of the junction left unmatched. Germline values: CDR1 MGHRA, CDR2 YSYEKL. CDR3 DNA: TGCGCCAGCAGCCAAGCGACAGGGAATCAGCCCCAGCATTTT. It encodes CASSQATGNQPQHF.

The gene calls are TRBV12-3 or TRBV12-4 and TRBJ1-3; D uncertain. The V end lost 5 bases, the J end lost 3 bases, and 11 bases lay between the germline ends. The CDR3 spans 14 residues. CDR3 sequence (DNA): TGTGCCAGCAGTCTATCGGGAGATGGAAACACCATATATTTT. Amino acid sequence: CASSLSGDGNTIYF.

The V call is TRBV7-9, the J call TRBJ2-7; TRBD1 matches at 8 bases. This CDR3 contains 15 residues. CDR1 SEHNR and CDR2 FQNEAQ come from the germline V gene (reference sequence). The trim removed 4 bases at V and 0 bases at J, leaving 5 bases unmatched. The CDR3 reads CASSSQGQGSYEQYF. The CDR3 nucleotides are TGTGCCAGCAGCTCACAAGGACAGGGCTCCTACGAGCAGTACTTC.

This sequence joins TRBV6-6 and TRBJ1-1, with TRBD1 matching over 7 bases. The CDR3 consists of 14 residues. Looked up from germline, CDR1 is MNHNY and CDR2 is SVGAGI (reference sequence). The V segment lost 2 bases and the J segment 1 base; nucleotides outside the gene matches: 1. CDR3 DNA: TGTGCCAGCAGTTACACAGGGGCGAACACTGAAGCTTTCTTT. It encodes CASSYTGANTEAFF.

The table lists this clonotype with many counts. The V gene is TRBV7-6, the J gene TRBJ1-3, with 7 positions matching TRBD1. The germline V gene encodes CDR1 SGHVS and CDR2 FNYEAQ. With 5 bases clipped from V and 4 bases from J, the junction kept 5 bases outside the gene matches. This CDR3 has 14 residues. CDR3: CASSLPGQGNTIYF. CDR3 sequence (DNA): TGTGCCAGCAGCCTACCGGGACAGGGAAACACCATATATTTT.

This clonotype was detected many times. V usage is TRBV14 and J usage is TRBJ2-6; D is perhaps TRBD2 (6 bases). V gave up 5 bases and J gave up 0 bases, with 20 bases separating them. Germline values: CDR1 SGHDN, CDR2 FVKESK. This CDR3 spans 19 amino acids. For the CDR3, the DNA is TGTGCCAGCAGCTACGAGTCGGGACTTCCTTTCTCTGGGGCCAACGTCCTGACTTTC. The encoded protein is CASSYESGLPFSGANVLTF.

This clonotype has a handful of counts. The chain joins TRBV27 to TRBJ1-2, with 9 nucleotides matching TRBD1. The junction had 11 bases not matched to a gene; V was cut back by 7 bases and J by 5 bases. Germline values: CDR1 MNHEY, CDR2 SMNVEV (reference sequence). The CDR3 loop spans 15 amino acids. The CDR3 region is CASKTDRGWSYGYTF. The CDR3 nucleotides are TGTGCCAGCAAGACGGACAGGGGTTGGAGTTATGGCTACACCTTC.

On this clonotype itself: Being one base from a much bigger clone, this may be a read error. The chain links TRBV2 to TRBJ1-1, with 7 positions matching TRBD1. Germline loops: CDR1 SNHLY, CDR2 FYNNEI. This CDR3 has 15 residues. The CDR3, as DNA: TGTGCCAGCAGTGAAATGGCAGGGGGTGACTCTGAAGCTCTCTTT. This gives the protein CASSEMAGGDSEALF.